This T cell receptor beta chain appears in the sequencing data of a study of beta chain features in type 1 diabetes. Study-wide background: Sorted cells from all samples, numbering almost 110 million, were examined. Findings and caveats of the study: Type 1 diabetes patients showed a moderate but significant shortening of TCRB CDR3s in all four CD4+ subsets.

One heparinised draw, averaging around 0.12 L, was taken per donor. Sorted cells reached over 98% purity in every population. As regards this clone: Antigen: not known.

Expressed TCRB transcripts were sequenced because the isolated RNA had all been reverse transcribed beforehand. Using immunoSEQ multiplex PCR, the repertoire was profiled, and TCRdb retains in-frame clones only, with some absent. The sample consists of roughly 280,000 clones, roughly 24% of them appearing once. The source material was naive CD4+ T cells from blood. The origin of this receptor is a woman aged 30 to 39 with type 1 diabetes.

CDR3 in DNA: TGCGCCAGCAGCCTCACACTAGCGGGAGGGCACAATGAGCAGTTCTTC. This gives the protein CASSLTLAGGHNEQFF. This chain uses TRBV5-1 with TRBJ2-1, with 13 positions matching TRBD2. V dropped 4 bases and J dropped 5; count of bases not matched to a gene: 6. The CDR3 has 16 residues. Looked up from germline, CDR1 is SGHRS and CDR2 is YFSETQ.